This TCR beta chain was retrieved from a study of T cell repertoires in cytomegalovirus infection. Study-level findings and limits: Identification of carriers of CMV plus the relevant HLA was performed using cumulative public TCR beta family frequency.

Concerning this clonotype: Its specificity is unknown.

The CDR3 runs to 13 residues. Germline V gene lookup returns CDR1 SGHNT and CDR2 YYREEE (reference sequence). V was clipped by 3 bases and J by 12 bases, with 16 bases between them. TCRdb analysed the reads with MiXCR anew, one entry per CDR3 protein. The sample consists of approximately 550,000 distinct CDR3 sequences, 16% of them appearing once. The sample was CD8+ T cells from PBMCs. This rearrangement joins TRBV5-4 to TRBJ2-1; D tentatively reads TRBD1 or TRBD2 (5 bases each). The origin of this receptor is a human donor in good health (CMV status not recorded). Some clones in this sample may be carry-over from other donors' samples. As DNA, the CDR3 is TGTGCCAGCAGCTCCCCCGGGGCGCAATGGCAGTTCTTC. Amino acid sequence: CASSSPGAQWQFF.